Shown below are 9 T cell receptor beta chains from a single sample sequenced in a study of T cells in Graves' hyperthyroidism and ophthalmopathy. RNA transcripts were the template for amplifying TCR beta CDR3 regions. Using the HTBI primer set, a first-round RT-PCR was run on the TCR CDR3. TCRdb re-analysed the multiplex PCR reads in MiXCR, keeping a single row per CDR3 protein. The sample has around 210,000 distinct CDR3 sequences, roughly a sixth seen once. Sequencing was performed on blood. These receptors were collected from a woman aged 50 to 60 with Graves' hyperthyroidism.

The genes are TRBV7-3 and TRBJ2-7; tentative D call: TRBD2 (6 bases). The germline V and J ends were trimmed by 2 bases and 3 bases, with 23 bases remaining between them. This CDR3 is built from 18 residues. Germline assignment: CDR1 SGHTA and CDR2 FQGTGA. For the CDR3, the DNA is TGTGCCAGCAGCTTAGGCTGGACTAACGGGAGTAACGGCTACGAGCAGTACTTC. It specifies CASSLGWTNGSNGYEQYF.

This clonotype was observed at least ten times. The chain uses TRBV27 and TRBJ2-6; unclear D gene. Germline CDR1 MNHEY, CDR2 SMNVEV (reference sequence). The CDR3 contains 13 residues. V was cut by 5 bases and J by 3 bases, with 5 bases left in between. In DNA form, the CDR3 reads TGTGCCAGCAGTCCTTTTGGGGCCAACGTCCTGACTTTC. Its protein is CASSPFGANVLTF.

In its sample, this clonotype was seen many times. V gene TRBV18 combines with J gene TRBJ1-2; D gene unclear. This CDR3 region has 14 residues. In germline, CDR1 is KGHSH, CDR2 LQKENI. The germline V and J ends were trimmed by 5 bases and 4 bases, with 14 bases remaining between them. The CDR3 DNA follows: TGTGCCAGCTCAGGTGACGGATCTTCCTATGGCTACACCTTC. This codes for CASSGDGSSYGYTF.

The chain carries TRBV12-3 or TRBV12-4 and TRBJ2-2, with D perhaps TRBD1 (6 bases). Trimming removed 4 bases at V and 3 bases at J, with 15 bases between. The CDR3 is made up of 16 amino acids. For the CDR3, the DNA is TGTGCCAGCAGTTCTCCAACAGGGTTATACACCGGGGAGCTGTTTTTT. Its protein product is CASSSPTGLYTGELFF.

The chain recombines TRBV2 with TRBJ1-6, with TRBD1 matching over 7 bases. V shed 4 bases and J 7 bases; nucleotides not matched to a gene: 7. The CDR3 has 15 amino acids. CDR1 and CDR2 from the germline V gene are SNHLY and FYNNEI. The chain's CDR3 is CASSADRSGNSPLHF. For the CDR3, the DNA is TGTGCCAGCAGTGCGGACAGGTCCGGAAATTCACCCCTCCACTTT.

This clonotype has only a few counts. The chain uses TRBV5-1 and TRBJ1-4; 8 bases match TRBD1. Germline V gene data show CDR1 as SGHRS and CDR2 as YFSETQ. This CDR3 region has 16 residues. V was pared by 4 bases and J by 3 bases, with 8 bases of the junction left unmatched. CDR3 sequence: CASSPDRGGANEKLFF. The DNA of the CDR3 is TGCGCCAGCAGCCCAGACAGGGGTGGAGCTAATGAAAAACTGTTTTTT.

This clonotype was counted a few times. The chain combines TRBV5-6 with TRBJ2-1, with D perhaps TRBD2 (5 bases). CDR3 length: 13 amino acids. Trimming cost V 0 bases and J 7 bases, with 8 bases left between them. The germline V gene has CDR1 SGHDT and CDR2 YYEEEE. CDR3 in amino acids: CASSLEGVNEQFF. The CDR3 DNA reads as TGTGCCAGCAGCTTGGAGGGAGTTAATGAGCAGTTCTTC. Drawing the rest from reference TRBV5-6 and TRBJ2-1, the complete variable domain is DAGVTQSPTHLIKTRGQQVTLRCSPKSGHDTVSWYQQALGQGPQFIFQYYEEEERQRGNFPDRFSGHQFPNYSSELNVNALLLGDSALYLCASSLEGVNEQFFGPGTRLTVL.

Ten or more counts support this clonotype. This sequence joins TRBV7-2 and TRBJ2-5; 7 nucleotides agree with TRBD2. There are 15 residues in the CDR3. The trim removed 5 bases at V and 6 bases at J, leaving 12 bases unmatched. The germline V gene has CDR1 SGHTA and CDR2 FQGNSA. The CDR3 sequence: CASSPGLEVWKTQYF. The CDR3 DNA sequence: TGTGCCAGCAGCCCTGGACTAGAAGTGTGGAAGACCCAGTACTTC.

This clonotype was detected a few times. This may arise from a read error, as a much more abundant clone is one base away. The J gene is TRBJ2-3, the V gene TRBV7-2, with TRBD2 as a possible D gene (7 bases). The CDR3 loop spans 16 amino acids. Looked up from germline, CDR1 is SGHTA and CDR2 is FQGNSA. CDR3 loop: CASSSVGAGDSDTQCF. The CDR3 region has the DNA TGTGCCAGCAGCAGCGTGGGGGCGGGAGACTCAGATACGCAGTGTTTT.